This TCR beta chain was identified in a study of T cell responses to AZD1222 COVID-19 vaccine. Study context: Second doses that came at about 4 or about 12 weeks were put together.

Points on this clone: Its antigen remains unknown.

Overall study results and limits: Targeting of unmutated variant regions was reportedly seen in nearly half of spike-specific TCRs. Most donors were white British and more were female, and clonal diversity was possibly underestimated. Repertoire collection took place solely once the T cell response had peaked.

Trimming cost V 4 bases and J 0 bases, with 6 bases left between them. Germline assignment: CDR1 SEHNR and CDR2 FQNEAQ (reference sequence). The CDR3 extends over 13 amino acids. TCRdb keeps only in-frame clones here, not all; method: immunoSEQ multiplex PCR. Among some 190,000 clones, 85% to 95% were seen once, and the ten largest hold roughly 1.4%. The V call is TRBV7-9, the J call TRBJ1-1; D not certain. The sequence was obtained from an adult in good health. The material was peripheral blood, obtained on day 0 of AZD1222 vaccination. The CDR3 sequence is CASSSTMNTEAFF. DNA of the CDR3: TGTGCCAGCAGCTCGACAATGAACACTGAAGCTTTCTTT.